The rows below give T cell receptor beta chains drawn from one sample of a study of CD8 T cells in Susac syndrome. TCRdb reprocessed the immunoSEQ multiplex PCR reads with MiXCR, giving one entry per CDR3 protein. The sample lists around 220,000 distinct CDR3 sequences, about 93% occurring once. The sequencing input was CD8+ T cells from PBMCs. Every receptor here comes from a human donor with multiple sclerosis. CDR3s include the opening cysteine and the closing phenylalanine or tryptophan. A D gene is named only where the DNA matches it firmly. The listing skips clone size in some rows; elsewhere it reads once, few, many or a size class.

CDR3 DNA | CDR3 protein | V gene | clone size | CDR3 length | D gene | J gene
TGTGCCAGCAGTGAACCCCAGTCAAGCTCCTACGAGCAGTACTTC | CASSEPQSSSYEQYF | TRBV2 | . | 15 | . | TRBJ2-7
TGTGCCAGCAGTGGGGGGGGGTACGCAGAGACCCAGTACTTC | CASSGGGYAETQYF | TRBV6-5 | . | 14 | TRBD2 | TRBJ2-5
TGTGCCAGCAGTGCCGGACAGGGGAACAATGAGCAGTTCTTC | CASSAGQGNNEQFF | TRBV2 | . | 14 | TRBD1 | TRBJ2-1
TGTGCCAGCACCTTAGTTCCCGGAGGGGGCGACGGCTACACCTTC | CASTLVPGGGDGYTF | TRBV12-3/TRBV12-4 | . | 15 | TRBD1 | TRBJ1-2
TGTGCCAGCATCACAGGGGTTTTAGCTTTCTTT | CASITGVLAFF | TRBV7-9 | . | 11 | TRBD1 | TRBJ1-1
TGTGCCAGCAGCTTAGCCACAGCATCCCCTGAAGCTTTCTTT | CASSLATASPEAFF | TRBV7-8 | . | 14 | . | TRBJ1-1
TGCAGCGTTGATAGTTGGGGGCGCGGGACTGAAGCTTTCTTT | CSVDSWGRGTEAFF | TRBV29-1 | . | 14 | . | TRBJ1-1
TGTGCCAGCAGTTTAACCGGAGATATTGGGGGACAGCCCCAGCATTTT | CASSLTGDIGGQPQHF | TRBV12-3/TRBV12-4 | . | 16 | . | TRBJ1-5
TGTGCCAGTAGTCCCCGGGACACCAGACGGGTGGCCCAGCATTTT | CASSPRDTRRVAQHF | TRBV19 | . | 15 | . | TRBJ1-5
TGTGCCAGCAGTTCCCCAGGGCTAGCGGGAGTTTACAATGAGCAGTTCTTC | CASSSPGLAGVYNEQFF | TRBV27 | . | 17 | TRBD2 | TRBJ2-1
TGCGCCAGCAGCCAAGATCCAACGGGCAATGAGCAGTTCTTC | CASSQDPTGNEQFF | TRBV4-3 | . | 14 | . | TRBJ2-1
TGTGCCAGCAGCCTCCCGGGGTTGCGCAATCAGCCCCAGCATTTT | CASSLPGLRNQPQHF | TRBV7-8 | . | 15 | . | TRBJ1-5
TGTGCCAGCAGTTTAAGCCTAGCGGGCACCGGGGAGCTGTTTTTT | CASSLSLAGTGELFF | TRBV27 | . | 15 | TRBD2 | TRBJ2-2
TGTGCCAGCAGTTTCCCCCTGTACAGCGGGACGGGCTACAATGAGCAGTTCTTC | CASSFPLYSGTGYNEQFF | TRBV6-2/TRBV6-3 | . | 18 | TRBD2 | TRBJ2-1
TGTGCCAGCAGTCAGGGGACTACGAACACCGGGGAGCTGTTTTTT | CASSQGTTNTGELFF | TRBV28 | . | 15 | . | TRBJ2-2
TGCAGTGTCGGTGGTTGGACTAGCGGGAGGGCCGACTATACGACGGTGCAGTTCTTC | CSVGGWTSGRADYTTVQFF | TRBV20-1 | once | 19 | TRBD2 | TRBJ2-1
TGTGCCAGCAGCTTCGAGTCTAAGGACGAGCAGTACTTC | CASSFESKDEQYF | TRBV7-9 | . | 13 | . | TRBJ2-7
TGTGCCAGTAGTCCCCGACTTGGGATATACAATGAGCAGTTCTTC | CASSPRLGIYNEQFF | TRBV19 | once | 15 | . | TRBJ2-1
TGTGCCAGCAGCGTTTCGGGGGCGACTAATGAAAAACTGTTTTTT | CASSVSGATNEKLFF | TRBV9 | once | 15 | . | TRBJ1-4
TGTGCCAGTAGTGATTGGGGACAGGGCGTTCACTTT | CASSDWGQGVHF | TRBV19 | . | 12 | TRBD1 | TRBJ1-4
TGTGCCAGCAGTGGACTAGCGGGAAATGAGCAGTTCTTC | CASSGLAGNEQFF | TRBV12-3/TRBV12-4 | . | 13 | TRBD2 | TRBJ2-1
TGCGCCAGCAGCCGATCAATGACAAACTACAATGAGCAGTTCTTC | CASSRSMTNYNEQFF | TRBV4-1 | . | 15 | . | TRBJ2-1
TGTGCCAGCAGCCACGGACTTTCCGAGCAGTTCTTC | CASSHGLSEQFF | TRBV7-9 | . | 12 | . | TRBJ2-1
TGTGCCAGTAGTCCCGGGACAGGGATGGATTTC | CASSPGTGMDF | TRBV19 | . | 11 | TRBD1 | TRBJ2-7
TGTGCCAGCAGTCCGATGGCCGGGGAGCTGTTTTTT | CASSPMAGELFF | TRBV27 | . | 12 | . | TRBJ2-2
TGTGCCAGTATACCTCCGGGACAGGATTCTGAAGCTTTCTTT | CASIPPGQDSEAFF | TRBV19 | . | 14 | TRBD1 | TRBJ1-1
TGTGCCAGCAAGCTAGCGGGAGAAGAGACCCAGTACTTC | CASKLAGEETQYF | TRBV7-9 | . | 13 | TRBD2 | TRBJ2-5
TGTGCCACCAGCGCCCCGGGACAGCTCACCGGGGAGCTGTTTTTT | CATSAPGQLTGELFF | TRBV15 | . | 15 | TRBD1 | TRBJ2-2
TGTGCCAGTAGTGTGGGACGGCCCTACGAGCAGTACTTC | CASSVGRPYEQYF | TRBV19 | . | 13 | . | TRBJ2-7
TGTGCCAGCAGTCCTCGGACAGCCTTCCAGAATCAGCCCCAGCATTTT | CASSPRTAFQNQPQHF | TRBV27 | . | 16 | . | TRBJ1-5
TGTGCCAGCAGCTCCCGGGTTCAAGAGACCCAGTACTTC | CASSSRVQETQYF | TRBV5-4 | . | 13 | . | TRBJ2-5
TGTGCCAGCAGCTCGACAGGGGGCTATGGAAACACCATATATTTT | CASSSTGGYGNTIYF | TRBV13 | . | 15 | TRBD1 | TRBJ1-3
TGTGCCTGGAGTGTGTTGCGGGGCTACAATGAGCAGTTCTTC | CAWSVLRGYNEQFF | TRBV30 | . | 14 | . | TRBJ2-1
TGTGCCAGCAGCCAAGATCGTGGCGGAGTTGGCTATGGCTACACCTTC | CASSQDRGGVGYGYTF | TRBV3-1 | . | 16 | . | TRBJ1-2
TGTGCCAGCAGCGACCCCTTAGCGGGAGGCTCCTACAATGAGCAGTTCTTC | CASSDPLAGGSYNEQFF | TRBV9 | . | 17 | TRBD2 | TRBJ2-1
TGCAGTGCTAGAGGCGTGGACACCTATGGCTACACCTTC | CSARGVDTYGYTF | TRBV20-1 | . | 13 | . | TRBJ1-2
TGTGCCAGCAGTCCCGAATCGACGGAGGAGCAGTTCTTC | CASSPESTEEQFF | TRBV6-5 | . | 13 | . | TRBJ2-1
TGCAGCGTTGCTAATGTTCTGGGGGGACACAATGAGCAGTTCTTC | CSVANVLGGHNEQFF | TRBV29-1 | . | 15 | . | TRBJ2-1
TGTGCCAGCAGTTCCAGGACGGAGAACACCGGGGAGCTGTTTTTT | CASSSRTENTGELFF | TRBV27 | . | 15 | . | TRBJ2-2
TGTGCCAGCAGCCAAGATGAGTGGAATACGCAGTATTTT | CASSQDEWNTQYF | TRBV4-2 | . | 13 | . | TRBJ2-3
TGCGCCAGCAGCCAAGATACGACTAGCGGGAGATTGTCCGGGGAGCTGTTTTTT | CASSQDTTSGRLSGELFF | TRBV4-3 | . | 18 | TRBD2 | TRBJ2-2
TGTGCCAGCAGCCAGGAGACCCCCGAGGGAGCTTTCTTT | CASSQETPEGAFF | TRBV7-3 | . | 13 | . | TRBJ1-1
TGTGCCTGGAGTGTCTTTAGGGATTCCCCTTTCTTC | CAWSVFRDSPFF | TRBV30 | . | 12 | . | TRBJ2-1
TGTGCCAGCAGCTCTAGCGGGGGGGGAAGTAATGAGCAGTTCTTC | CASSSSGGGSNEQFF | TRBV13 | . | 15 | TRBD2 | TRBJ2-1
TGTGCCAGCAGAGTTCCCCCCACATACCGGGACCTTAGATCAGACGAGCAGTACTTC | CASRVPPTYRDLRSDEQYF | TRBV2 | . | 19 | . | TRBJ2-7
TGCAGTGCTAGAGATCGCCCGGGGTGGGTGGCAGATACGCAGTATTTT | CSARDRPGWVADTQYF | TRBV20-1 | . | 16 | . | TRBJ2-3
TGTGCCAGTAGTATAGATCACCAGCCCCAGCATTTT | CASSIDHQPQHF | TRBV19 | few | 12 | . | TRBJ1-5
TGTGCCAGCAGCCGGGGGTACGCGTTAGCGGATACGCAGTATTTT | CASSRGYALADTQYF | TRBV14 | . | 15 | . | TRBJ2-3
TGTGCCAGCAGCTTAGACTCAGGGGATGAGCAGTTCTTC | CASSLDSGDEQFF | TRBV5-6 | . | 13 | . | TRBJ2-1
TGTGCCAGCAGCTTAGCGACCCGGGAGCTGTTTTTT | CASSLATRELFF | TRBV7-9 | few | 12 | . | TRBJ2-2
TGTGCCAGCAGCCTCCCCTGGGGGCAGACAGATACGCAGTATTTT | CASSLPWGQTDTQYF | TRBV7-9 | . | 15 | . | TRBJ2-3
TGTGCCAGCAGCTCATTTAATCAGCCCCAGCATTTT | CASSSFNQPQHF | TRBV7-8 | . | 12 | . | TRBJ1-5